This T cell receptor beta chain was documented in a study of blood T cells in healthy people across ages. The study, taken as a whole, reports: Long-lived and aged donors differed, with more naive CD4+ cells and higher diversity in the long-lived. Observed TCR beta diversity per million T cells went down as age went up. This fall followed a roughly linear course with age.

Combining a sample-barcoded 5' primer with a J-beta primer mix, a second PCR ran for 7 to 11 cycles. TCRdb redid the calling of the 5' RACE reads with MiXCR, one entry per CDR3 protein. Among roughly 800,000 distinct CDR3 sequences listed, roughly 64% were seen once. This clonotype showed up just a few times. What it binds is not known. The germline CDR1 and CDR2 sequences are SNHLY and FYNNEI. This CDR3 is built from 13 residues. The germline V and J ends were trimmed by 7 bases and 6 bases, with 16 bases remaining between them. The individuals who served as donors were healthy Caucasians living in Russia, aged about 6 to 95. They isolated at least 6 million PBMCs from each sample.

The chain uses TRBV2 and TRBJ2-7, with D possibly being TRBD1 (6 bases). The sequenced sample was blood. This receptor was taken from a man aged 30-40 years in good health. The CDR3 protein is CASTRTEVGEQYF. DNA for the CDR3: TGTGCCAGCACCCGGACAGAAGTGGGCGAGCAGTACTTC.